This T cell receptor beta chain was sequenced for a study of Ad26.COV2.S vaccination and SARS-CoV-2 variants. The germline gives CDR1 SGDLS, CDR2 YYNGEE. This CDR3 has 15 residues. The V gene lost 0 bases and the J gene lost 2 bases, with 12 bases spanning the gap. About this clone itself: The antigen is undetermined.

General study points: Whether participants received vaccine or placebo, their non-spike TCR breadth was similar.

Using immunoSEQ multiplex PCR, the repertoire was profiled, and TCRdb retains in-frame clones only, with some absent. The repertoire has over 130,000 clones, roughly 85% of them found once; the top ten carry 4% to 6%. Sequencing used peripheral blood, obtained after recovery from COVID-19. The J gene is TRBJ2-7, the V gene TRBV9, with a weak D call TRBD1 (5 bases). The receptor was isolated from a human donor who had recovered from COVID-19. This CDR3 reads CASSVGATDTYEQYF. The CDR3 bases are TGTGCCAGCAGCGTAGGCGCGACGGACACCTACGAGCAGTACTTC.